This T cell receptor beta chain was obtained from a study of blood T cell repertoires in COVID-19. Looking at the study overall: There were acute and convalescent COVID-19 samples, and they came from the United States, Italy and Spain. In each case, the material was cDNA or gDNA derived from T cells, B-cell-depleted T cells, or PBMCs.

This clone showed up just once. Original methodology: How many nucleated cells were present was estimated from reference gene primer amplification. Generated by immunoSEQ multiplex PCR, the TCRdb table keeps only in-frame clones and is missing some. V, J and clone size derive from that table, while D and trimming were established from the DNA sequence. The sample carries about 47,000 clones, about 87% recorded once. V lost 4 bases and J 5 bases, leaving 18 bases between the germline ends. Germline CDR1 reads SGHRS; CDR2 reads YFSETQ. This CDR3 region has 15 residues. The source is a man aged 55 to 70 with active COVID-19. The source material was peripheral blood. This rearrangement joins TRBV5-1 to TRBJ2-5; D perhaps matches TRBD2 (6 bases). The CDR3 DNA sequence: TGCGCCAGCAGCGCGGGACGCCCGTCAAAGGAGACCCAGTACTTC. Translating it yields CASSAGRPSKETQYF.